The 28 T cell receptor beta chains presented below share a single source sample, sequenced in a study of T cell responses to AZD1222 COVID-19 vaccine. Only in-frame clones appear in the TCRdb table, and some are missing; sequencing was by immunoSEQ multiplex PCR. The sample carries 60,000 to 95,000 clones, 87% recorded once. The sample consisted of peripheral blood, taken 28 days after the second AZD1222 dose. These receptors all stem from an adult who received the AZD1222 COVID-19 vaccine.

V is TRBV4-2 and J is TRBJ1-1; D remains ambiguous. Germline loops: CDR1 LGHNA, CDR2 YNFKEQ. V gave up 7 bases and J gave up 7 bases, with 19 bases separating them. There are 14 residues in the CDR3. The chain's CDR3 is CASNHLDLAVEAFF. DNA for the CDR3: TGTGCCAGCAACCACCTAGATCTCGCCGTTGAAGCTTTCTTT.

This clone has a single count. The chain joins TRBV18 to TRBJ1-1, with TRBD1 identical over 8 bases. CDR3 size: 15 residues. The V gene's germline CDR1 is KGHSH and CDR2 LQKENI. After removal of 6 bases from V and 3 bases from J, the junction contained 9 bases not matched to a gene. The CDR3 loop is CASSSAGGSDTEAFF. Here the CDR3 DNA reads TGTGCCAGCTCGTCGGCAGGGGGCTCGGACACTGAAGCTTTCTTT.

J is TRBJ2-4 and V is TRBV7-2; no clear D. Germline assignment: CDR1 SGHTA and CDR2 FQGNSA. This CDR3 has 14 residues. V shed 2 bases and J shed 7 bases, with 12 bases lying between them. As DNA, the CDR3 is TGTGCCAGCAGCTTATCATCCGGTGGGAACATTCAGTACTTC. It translates to CASSLSSGGNIQYF. Variable domain in full (rest from reference TRBV7-2 and TRBJ2-4): GAGVSQSPSNKVTEKGKDVELRCDPISGHTALYWYRQSLGQGLEFLIYFQGNSAPDKSGLPSDRFSAERTGGSVSTLTIQRTQQEDSAVYLCASSLSSGGNIQYFGAGTRLSVL.

The V gene is TRBV3-1 (or the pseudogene TRBV3-2), the J gene TRBJ1-6; 9 nucleotides line up with TRBD1. V gave up 6 bases and J gave up 6 bases; unmatched junction bases: 6. Germline loops: CDR1 LGHDT, CDR2 YNNKEL (reference sequence). The CDR3 has 15 residues. The CDR3: CASRPPGQGNSPLHF. In DNA, the CDR3 is TGTGCCAGCAGACCCCCGGGACAGGGTAATTCACCCCTCCACTTT.

Regarding this clone: The same CDR3 arises from other DNA sequences in this sample as well. The V call is TRBV24-1, the J call TRBJ2-3; D is possibly TRBD2 (6 bases). V lost 4 bases and J 5 bases, leaving 6 bases between the germline ends. Germline loops: CDR1 KGHDR, CDR2 SFDVKD. The CDR3 totals 12 residues. The chain's CDR3 is CATSEGGDTQYF. DNA of the CDR3: TGTGCCACCAGTGAGGGGGGAGATACGCAGTATTTT.

This chain links TRBV30 with TRBJ2-2; D unresolved. CDR1 and CDR2 from the germline V gene are GTSNPN and SVGIG (reference sequence). The CDR3 covers 15 residues. V shed 4 bases and J shed 1 base, with 13 bases lying between them. The DNA of the CDR3 is TGTGCCTGGACTCCCTATCTAGAGAACACCGGGGAGCTGTTTTTT. Residues: CAWTPYLENTGELFF.

The V and J genes are TRBV3-1 (or the pseudogene TRBV3-2) and TRBJ2-2; D unresolved. The CDR3 length is 14 residues. Looked up from germline, CDR1 is LGHDT and CDR2 is YNNKEL (reference sequence). The ends were cut back, 2 bases at V and 5 bases at J, with 9 bases in the middle. CDR3 nucleotide sequence: TGTGCCAGCAGCCAAACCGATATTACCGGGGAGCTGTTTTTT. Protein sequence: CASSQTDITGELFF.

This chain links TRBV9 with TRBJ1-1; 12 nucleotides line up with TRBD1. Germline CDR1 is SGDLS and CDR2 is YYNGEE. This CDR3 is built from 18 residues. V was pared by 2 bases and J by 0 bases, with 8 bases of the junction left unmatched. DNA of the CDR3: TGTGCCAGCAGCGTTGGGACAGGGGGCCGTCTGATGAACACTGAAGCTTTCTTT. It specifies CASSVGTGGRLMNTEAFF.

This clone occurred once. Other DNA sequences in this sample translate to the same CDR3. The V gene is TRBV7-2, the J gene TRBJ1-2, with 7 bases matching TRBD1. CDR3 length: 13 amino acids. Germline CDR1 SGHTA, CDR2 FQGNSA. Unmatched junction bases numbered 6, after V lost 3 bases and J lost 8 bases. The CDR3 spells CASSFRQGNGYTF. The CDR3 DNA is TGTGCCAGCAGCTTTAGACAGGGAAACGGCTACACCTTC.

This clone is a singleton in its sample. The chain carries TRBV3-1 (or the pseudogene TRBV3-2) and TRBJ1-2; D is perhaps TRBD1 (6 bases). Germline V gene sequence: CDR1 LGHDT, CDR2 YNNKEL (reference sequence). The CDR3 has 17 residues. The V end was cut by 4 bases, the J end by 4 bases, with 22 bases between. DNA of the CDR3: TGTGCCAGCAGCCCTGTCCAGGGGCACTTGGACAGCTATGGCTACACCTTC. Its translation is CASSPVQGHLDSYGYTF.

The chain combines TRBV5-1 with TRBJ2-7; 9 nucleotides agree with TRBD1. This CDR3 has 14 residues. Germline loops: CDR1 SGHRS, CDR2 YFSETQ. The ends lost 0 bases at V and 4 bases at J; junction bases unmatched: 2. The CDR3 reads CASSLGQGVYEQYF. The CDR3, as DNA: TGCGCCAGCAGCTTGGGACAGGGGGTTTACGAGCAGTACTTC.

The genes are TRBV7-6 and TRBJ2-5, with D possibly TRBD2 on 6 matching bases. There are 16 residues in the CDR3. Germline lookup yields CDR1 SGHVS and CDR2 FNYEAQ. V was shortened by 3 bases and J by 5 bases, with 19 bases between the two germline ends. The CDR3 DNA follows: TGTGCCAGCAGCTTCGGAGGGACTCGTTCCCCGGAGACCCAGTACTTC. This translates into CASSFGGTRSPETQYF.

The CDR3 nucleotides read TGTGCCAGCAGCTTTGGGACCGAGACAGGGGAGCAGTACTTC. It encodes CASSFGTETGEQYF. This chain uses TRBV5-6 with TRBJ2-7; TRBD1 aligns across 7 bases. After removal of 2 bases from V and 7 bases from J, the junction contained 9 bases not matched to a gene. Per the germline V gene, CDR1 is SGHDT and CDR2 is YYEEEE. The CDR3 runs 14 residues.

CDR3 protein: CASTKTLTLLAEKLFF. CDR3 coding DNA: TGTGCCAGCACAAAAACTCTGACTCTCCTCGCCGAAAAACTGTTTTTT. This sequence joins TRBV4-2 and TRBJ1-4; D ambiguous. Germline CDR1 LGHNA, CDR2 YNFKEQ. Trimming pared 7 bases from V and 8 bases from J, leaving 23 bases between. CDR3 length equals 16 residues.

The genes are TRBV30 and TRBJ2-4, with D hard to call. The CDR3 runs to 18 residues. CDR1 and CDR2 (germline): GTSNPN, SVGIG (reference sequence). Trimming left V 0 bases short and J 3 bases short, with 21 bases between. CDR3 in DNA: TGTGCCTGGAGTGTACGTGGCCCTTCTGCCTGGGGCAAAAACATTCAGTACTTC. It specifies CAWSVRGPSAWGKNIQYF.

The rearrangement links TRBV6-6 to TRBJ1-4; 9 bases are a match to TRBD1. The CDR3 extends over 15 amino acids. CDR1 is MNHNY, CDR2 SVGAGI, per germline (reference sequence). After removal of 8 bases from V and 7 bases from J, the junction contained 11 bases not matched to a gene. CDR3 residues: CASGIPGQGGEKLFF. In DNA, the CDR3 is TGTGCCAGCGGTATACCGGGACAGGGAGGTGAAAAACTGTTTTTT.

This sequence joins TRBV7-9 and TRBJ1-1; D unresolved. V gave up 5 bases and J gave up 5 bases, with 9 bases separating them. CDR1 is SEHNR, CDR2 FQNEAQ, per germline (reference sequence). The CDR3 totals 12 residues. DNA for the CDR3: TGTGCCAGCAGCGGCCGGTGGACTGAAGCTTTCTTT. Translating gives CASSGRWTEAFF.

The rearrangement uses TRBV7-8 and TRBJ2-3, with D maybe TRBD1 (6 bases). This CDR3 has 19 residues. Trimming left V 1 base short and J 0 bases short, with 20 bases between. CDR1 is SGHVS, CDR2 FQNEAQ, per germline. CDR3 loop: CASSLDEDSTYTSTDTQYF. CDR3 sequence (DNA): TGTGCCAGCAGCTTAGACGAGGACAGCACCTATACTAGCACAGATACGCAGTATTTT.

V and J are TRBV13 and TRBJ2-1, with 11 bases matching TRBD2. CDR1 is PRHDT, CDR2 FYEKMQ, per germline (reference sequence). J gave up 0 bases and V 3 bases, and 25 bases lay outside the gene matches. This CDR3 is built from 24 residues. CDR3 sequence reads: CASSFSIFSHGTSGPMSSYNEQFF. CDR3 nucleotides: TGTGCCAGCAGCTTTAGTATCTTTTCGCACGGGACTAGCGGACCTATGAGCTCCTACAATGAGCAGTTCTTC.

The CDR3 DNA sequence: TGTGCCAGCAGCGCCCAGACAGCCGATACGCAGTATTTT. Encoded protein: CASSAQTADTQYF. J is TRBJ2-3 and V is TRBV9; a possible D gene is TRBD1 (5 bases). Trimming left V 3 bases short and J 6 bases short, with 11 bases between. The CDR3 runs to 13 residues. Germline V gene sequence: CDR1 SGDLS, CDR2 YYNGEE.

The chain combines TRBV5-1 with TRBJ2-3, with D perhaps matching TRBD1 (6 bases). Germline-derived CDR1 and CDR2 are SGHRS and YFSETQ. Trimming removed 4 bases from V and 0 bases from J, with 12 bases in between. The CDR3 covers 15 residues. The CDR3 loop is CASSPHGQSTDTQYF. The CDR3 region has the DNA TGCGCCAGCAGCCCCCATGGACAGAGCACAGATACGCAGTATTTT.

The count of this clone is one. The chain links TRBV25-1 to TRBJ1-6, with D maybe TRBD1 (5 bases). V lost 6 bases, J lost 6 bases, and 12 bases lay in between. The CDR3 loop spans 14 amino acids. Germline CDR1 is MGHDK and CDR2 is SYGVNS. CDR3: CASSAGAFNSPLHF. The CDR3 DNA sequence: TGTGCCAGCAGCGCCGGGGCCTTTAATTCACCCCTCCACTTT.

The CDR3 sequence: CATSETGNQPQHF. CDR3 in DNA: TGTGCCACCAGTGAGACAGGCAATCAGCCCCAGCATTTT. This chain connects TRBV24-1 to TRBJ1-5; weak D call: TRBD1 (5 bases). This CDR3 contains 13 residues. V was pared by 4 bases and J by 2 bases, with 5 bases between. Germline assignment: CDR1 KGHDR and CDR2 SFDVKD.

The chain joins TRBV5-8 to TRBJ1-6; TRBD1 might be the D (6 bases). V was shortened by 5 bases and J by 5 bases, with 17 bases between the two germline ends. The CDR3 runs 16 residues. Germline-derived CDR1 and CDR2 are SGHTS and YDEGEE. Here the CDR3 reads CASRPGVRTNNSPLHF. CDR3 coding DNA: TGTGCCAGCAGACCAGGGGTGAGGACCAATAATTCACCCCTCCACTTT. Looking up the rest from reference TRBV5-8 and TRBJ1-6 gives the full variable domain: EAGVTQSPTHLIKTRGQQATLRCSPISGHTSVYWYQQALGLGLQFLLWYDEGEERNRGNFPPRFSGRQFPNYSSELNVNALELEDSALYLCASRPGVRTNNSPLHFGNGTRLTVT.

The rearrangement links TRBV2 to TRBJ1-1; D may be TRBD1 (5 bases). CDR1 and CDR2 (germline): SNHLY, FYNNEI. V was clipped by 6 bases and J by 8 bases, with 13 bases between them. The length of the CDR3 is 12 residues. CDR3 in amino acids: CASRGPRTEAFF. The CDR3 nucleotides read TGTGCCAGCAGAGGACCCCGGACAGAAGCTTTCTTT.

CDR3 coding DNA: TGTGCCAGCAGCTTAGTAGAGGCGGGATATGGCTACACCTTC. Its protein is CASSLVEAGYGYTF. The chain couples TRBV7-2 to TRBJ1-2; D ambiguous. Germline V gives CDR1 SGHTA, CDR2 FQGNSA. This CDR3 has 14 amino acids. Trimming left V 1 base short and J 5 bases short, with 11 bases between. Variable domain in full (rest from reference TRBV7-2 and TRBJ1-2): GAGVSQSPSNKVTEKGKDVELRCDPISGHTALYWYRQSLGQGLEFLIYFQGNSAPDKSGLPSDRFSAERTGGSVSTLTIQRTQQEDSAVYLCASSLVEAGYGYTFGSGTRLTVV.

The V gene is TRBV11-2, the J gene TRBJ1-6, with TRBD1 matching over 7 bases. Germline-derived CDR1 and CDR2 are SGHAT and FQNNGV. V shed 2 bases and J 4 bases; nucleotides not matched to a gene: 5. The CDR3 consists of 16 residues. DNA for the CDR3: TGTGCCAGCAGCTTATTTGGGACAGAATATAATTCACCCCTCCACTTT. Its protein is CASSLFGTEYNSPLHF.

The rearrangement uses TRBV6-5 and TRBJ2-7, with D perhaps being TRBD1 or TRBD2 (5 bases each). The CDR3 spans 11 residues. With 6 bases removed from V and 6 bases from J, the gap between germline ends came to 9 bases. The germline V gene has CDR1 MNHEY and CDR2 SVGAGI. The CDR3 loop is CASSQGREQYF. The CDR3 DNA follows: TGTGCCAGCAGCCAGGGACGCGAGCAGTACTTC.